These 20 T cell receptor beta chains were all obtained from the same sample, sequenced in a study of shared clonotypes between healthy human individuals. Sequencing used immunoSEQ multiplex PCR; TCRdb keeps in-frame clones, though not all of them. The table records about 2.4 million clones, approximately 93% of them present only once. Sequences were obtained from naive CD4+ T cells from PBMCs. The subset denotes: CD45RA+ positively selected. Receptor source: a man aged 18 to 30 in good health. Some clones in this sample may be carry-over from other donors' samples.

The J gene is TRBJ2-6, the V gene TRBV11-2, with D perhaps matching TRBD2 (7 bases). Germline V lookup: CDR1 SGHAT, CDR2 FQNNGV. V lost 6 bases and J lost 2, with 14 bases in between. The CDR3 runs 16 residues. CDR3 coding DNA: TGTGCCAGCAGGTTCAGAGGGGGGGCTGGGGCCAACGTCCTGACTTTC. Its translation: CASRFRGGAGANVLTF.

The chain carries TRBV19 and TRBJ2-3; D is ambiguous. Germline values: CDR1 LNHDA, CDR2 SQIVND (reference sequence). V was shortened by 5 bases and J by 5 bases, with 11 bases between the two germline ends. CDR3 length equals 13 residues. The CDR3 protein is CASSPRRKDTQYF. DNA for the CDR3: TGTGCCAGTAGTCCCCGAAGAAAAGATACGCAGTATTTT.

The chain is built from TRBV5-1 and TRBJ1-5; 7 bases are a match to TRBD1. The CDR3 sequence is 14 residues long. Trimming at V came to 2 bases and at J to 3 bases, leaving 2 bases not matched to a gene. Germline assignment: CDR1 SGHRS and CDR2 YFSETQ. CDR3 nucleotide sequence: TGCGCCAGCAGCTTTGGGACAGACAATCAGCCCCAGCATTTT. It codes for CASSFGTDNQPQHF.

This chain connects TRBV7-3 to TRBJ2-2, with no clear D. V was cut by 5 bases and J by 6 bases, with 10 bases left in between. The CDR3 consists of 13 residues. Germline V gene sequence: CDR1 SGHTA, CDR2 FQGTGA. DNA for the CDR3: TGTGCCAGCAGCCACAATTACGCCGGGGAGCTGTTTTTT. Translation gives CASSHNYAGELFF.

The CDR3 loop is CASSLTSEDTQYF. In DNA, the CDR3 is TGTGCCAGCAGCTTGACTAGTGAGGATACGCAGTATTTT. The V gene is TRBV5-4, the J gene TRBJ2-3; possibly TRBD2 for D (5 bases). From germline, CDR1 is SGHNT and CDR2 YYREEE (reference sequence). Trimming cost V 1 base and J 6 bases, with 9 bases left between them. The CDR3 loop spans 13 amino acids.

The rearrangement uses TRBV7-9 and TRBJ1-5; a weak D match, TRBD1 (6 bases). The CDR3 consists of 14 residues. V shed 5 bases and J shed 3 bases, with 11 bases lying between them. Germline CDR1 reads SEHNR; CDR2 reads FQNEAQ (reference sequence). The CDR3 is CASSLDRTNQPQHF. The CDR3 DNA reads TGTGCCAGCAGCCTAGACAGGACCAATCAGCCCCAGCATTTT.

The rearrangement joins TRBV6-5 to TRBJ1-1, with D unresolved. Germline values: CDR1 MNHEY, CDR2 SVGAGI. This CDR3 has 15 amino acids. V lost 6 bases to trimming and J lost 1 base, with 15 bases between them. This chain's CDR3 is CASSPYGIGNTEAFF. The CDR3 DNA follows: TGTGCCAGCAGCCCTTATGGTATAGGGAACACTGAAGCTTTCTTT.

This chain links TRBV15 with TRBJ2-1; D is undetermined. The germline V gene encodes CDR1 LNHNV and CDR2 YYDKDF (reference sequence). The CDR3 extends over 13 amino acids. Trimming pared 0 bases from V and 5 bases from J, leaving 5 bases between. The CDR3 is CATSRDLHNEQFF. DNA of the CDR3: TGTGCCACCAGCAGAGACCTACACAATGAGCAGTTCTTC.

Notes on this clone: This sample also contains other DNA sequences that code for the same CDR3. The chain has TRBV9 and TRBJ2-3; 8 nucleotides match TRBD2. Trimming cost V 0 bases and J 2 bases; bases outside gene matches: 5. This CDR3 has 16 residues. Germline-derived CDR1 and CDR2 are SGDLS and YYNGEE. The CDR3 loop is CASSVGASGYTDTQYF. In nucleotides, the CDR3 is TGTGCCAGCAGCGTAGGTGCTAGCGGGTACACAGATACGCAGTATTTT. Variable domain in full (rest from reference TRBV9 and TRBJ2-3): DSGVTQTPKHLITATGQRVTLRCSPRSGDLSVYWYQQSLDQGLQFLIQYYNGEERAKGNILERFSAQQFPDLHSELNLSSLELGDSALYFCASSVGASGYTDTQYFGPGTRLTVL.

Here the CDR3 reads CASSSPGEEGFYGYTF. The CDR3 DNA sequence: TGTGCCAGCAGCTCTCCAGGGGAGGAAGGATTCTATGGCTACACCTTC. The chain recombines TRBV13 with TRBJ1-2; D might be TRBD1 (6 bases). CDR3 size: 16 residues. Germline CDR1 and CDR2: PRHDT and FYEKMQ (reference sequence). V was clipped by 4 bases and J by 4 bases, with 19 bases between them. The entire variable domain, with the rest obtained from reference TRBV13 and TRBJ1-2, is as follows: AAGVIQSPRHLIKEKRETATLKCYPIPRHDTVYWYQQGPGQDPQFLISFYEKMQSDKGSIPDRFSAQQFSDYHSELNMSSLELGDSALYFCASSSPGEEGFYGYTFGSGTRLTVV.

The chain combines TRBV19 with TRBJ1-4; maybe TRBD1 (6 bases). V was shortened by 7 bases and J by 8 bases, with 17 bases between the two germline ends. CDR3 length equals 14 residues. CDR1 LNHDA and CDR2 SQIVND come from the germline V gene (reference sequence). The CDR3 region is CASKNRVLREKLFF. CDR3 nucleotides: TGTGCCAGTAAGAACAGGGTTCTTCGGGAAAAACTGTTTTTT.

The chain couples TRBV28 to TRBJ2-5, with 7 bases that match TRBD1. The CDR3 is 16 amino acids. CDR1 and CDR2 (germline): MDHEN, SYDVKM. V was clipped by 11 bases and J by 2 bases; unmatched bases: 17. As DNA, the CDR3 is TGTGCCTCGAGTCCCCTCGGGACAGTTGGTCAAGAGACCCAGTACTTC. It specifies CASSPLGTVGQETQYF.

V usage is TRBV19 and J usage is TRBJ2-7; D ambiguous. This CDR3 contains 13 residues. V lost 6 bases and J lost 4, with 13 bases in between. CDR1 LNHDA and CDR2 SQIVND come from the germline V gene (reference sequence). CDR3 sequence (DNA): TGTGCCAGTAGCCTCGTGCACGGTTACGAGCAGTACTTC. Protein product: CASSLVHGYEQYF.

This clone was detected once. The V call is TRBV18, the J call TRBJ2-5, with 8 bases lining up with TRBD2. The junction had 6 bases not matched to a gene; V was cut back by 8 bases and J by 4 bases. This CDR3 region has 13 residues. Germline values: CDR1 KGHSH, CDR2 LQKENI. The CDR3 nucleotides are TGTGCCAGCCTAAGCGGGAGACGAGAGACCCAGTACTTC. This encodes CASLSGRRETQYF.

The J gene is TRBJ2-7, the V gene TRBV7-3; D gene uncertain. CDR1 and CDR2 from the germline V gene are SGHTA and FQGTGA. This CDR3 is built from 13 residues. Trimming took off 4 bases at V and 4 bases at J, with 11 bases between the two ends. The CDR3 nucleotides read TGTGCCAGCAGCTCTCAAGACGGATACGAGCAGTACTTC. Translated, it gives CASSSQDGYEQYF.

Note on this clone: The sample holds other DNA sequences that translate to the same CDR3. This chain links TRBV6-5 with TRBJ1-1; no clear D gene. The CDR3 length is 14 residues. Trimming left V 7 bases short and J 0 bases short, with 12 bases between. The germline V gene has CDR1 MNHEY and CDR2 SVGAGI. This chain's CDR3 is CASNPGFMNTEAFF. CDR3 in DNA: TGTGCCAGCAACCCAGGCTTCATGAACACTGAAGCTTTCTTT.

The rearrangement joins TRBV18 to TRBJ1-5; TRBD1 matches 9 bases. Trimming removed 5 bases from V and 6 bases from J; junction bases left unmatched: 8. Germline CDR1 reads KGHSH; CDR2 reads LQKENI. The CDR3 length is 15 residues. The CDR3 spells CASSALGQGGQPQHF. The DNA of the CDR3 is TGTGCCAGCTCAGCTTTGGGACAGGGAGGTCAGCCCCAGCATTTT.

The rearrangement uses TRBV10-3 and TRBJ1-2; TRBD1 aligns across 8 bases. The CDR3 contains 16 residues. After removal of 2 bases from V and 4 bases from J, the junction contained 9 bases not matched to a gene. Germline CDR1 and CDR2: ENHRY and SYGVKD. In DNA, the CDR3 is TGTGCCATCAGTGAGCTACGTTCGACAGGGGCCTATGGCTACACCTTC. Translation gives CAISELRSTGAYGYTF.

This sequence joins TRBV7-6 and TRBJ1-1, with 7 bases that match TRBD1. Germline CDR1 is SGHVS and CDR2 is FNYEAQ. The CDR3 extends over 15 amino acids. V lost 5 bases, J lost 0 bases, and 6 bases stayed unmatched. The CDR3 sequence is CASSPTTGMNTEAFF. Written as DNA, the CDR3 is TGTGCCAGCAGCCCCACGACAGGGATGAACACTGAAGCTTTCTTT.

The V gene is TRBV29-1, the J gene TRBJ2-7, with 8 positions matching TRBD2. V shed 7 bases and J 5 bases; nucleotides not matched to a gene: 1. Germline V gene lookup returns CDR1 SQVTM and CDR2 ANQGSEA. The CDR3 has 10 residues. CDR3 protein: CSAGGDEQYF. DNA of the CDR3: TGCAGCGCCGGGGGGGACGAGCAGTACTTC.